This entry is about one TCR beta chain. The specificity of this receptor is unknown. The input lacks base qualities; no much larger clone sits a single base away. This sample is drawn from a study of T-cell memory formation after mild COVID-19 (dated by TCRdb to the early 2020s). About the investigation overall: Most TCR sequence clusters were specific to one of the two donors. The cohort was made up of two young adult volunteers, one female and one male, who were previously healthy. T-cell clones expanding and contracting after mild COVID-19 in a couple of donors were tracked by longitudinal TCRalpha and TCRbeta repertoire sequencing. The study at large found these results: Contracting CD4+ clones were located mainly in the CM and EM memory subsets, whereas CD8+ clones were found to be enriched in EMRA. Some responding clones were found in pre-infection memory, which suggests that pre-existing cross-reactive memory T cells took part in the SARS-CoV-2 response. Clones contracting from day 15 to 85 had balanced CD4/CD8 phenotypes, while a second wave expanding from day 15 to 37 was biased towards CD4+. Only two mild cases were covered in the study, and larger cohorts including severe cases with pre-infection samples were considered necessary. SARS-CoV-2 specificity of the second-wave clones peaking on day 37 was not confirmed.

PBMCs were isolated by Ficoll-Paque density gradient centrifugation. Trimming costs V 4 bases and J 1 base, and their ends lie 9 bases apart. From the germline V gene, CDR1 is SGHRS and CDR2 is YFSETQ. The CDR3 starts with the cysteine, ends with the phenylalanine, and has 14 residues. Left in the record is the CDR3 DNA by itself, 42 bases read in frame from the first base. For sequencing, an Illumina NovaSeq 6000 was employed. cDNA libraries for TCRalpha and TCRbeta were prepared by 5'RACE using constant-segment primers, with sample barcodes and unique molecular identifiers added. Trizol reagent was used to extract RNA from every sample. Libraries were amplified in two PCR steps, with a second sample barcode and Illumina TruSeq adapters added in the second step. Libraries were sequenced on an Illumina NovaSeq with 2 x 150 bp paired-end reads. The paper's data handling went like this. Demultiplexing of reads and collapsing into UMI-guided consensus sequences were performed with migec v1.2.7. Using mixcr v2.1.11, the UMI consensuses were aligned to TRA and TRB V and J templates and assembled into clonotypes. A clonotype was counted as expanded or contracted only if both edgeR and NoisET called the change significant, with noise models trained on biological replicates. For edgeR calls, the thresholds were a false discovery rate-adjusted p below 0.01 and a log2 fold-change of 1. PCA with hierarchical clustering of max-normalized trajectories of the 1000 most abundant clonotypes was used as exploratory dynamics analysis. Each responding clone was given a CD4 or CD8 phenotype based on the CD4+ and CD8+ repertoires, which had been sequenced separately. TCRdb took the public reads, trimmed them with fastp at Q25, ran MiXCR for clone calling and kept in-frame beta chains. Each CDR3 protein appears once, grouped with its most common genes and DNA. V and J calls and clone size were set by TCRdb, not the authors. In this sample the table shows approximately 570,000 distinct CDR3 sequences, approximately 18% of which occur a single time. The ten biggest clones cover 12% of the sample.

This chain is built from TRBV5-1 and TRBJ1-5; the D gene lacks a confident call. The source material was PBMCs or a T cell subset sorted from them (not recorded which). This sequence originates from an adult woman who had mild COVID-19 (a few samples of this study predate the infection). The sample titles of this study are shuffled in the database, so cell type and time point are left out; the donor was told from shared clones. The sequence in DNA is TGCGCCAGCAGCCGACCCAACAGCAATCAGCCCCAGCATTTT. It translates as CASSRPNSNQPQHF. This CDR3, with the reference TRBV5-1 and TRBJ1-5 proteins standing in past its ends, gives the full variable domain KAGVTQTPRYLIKTRGQQVTLSCSPISGHRSVSWYQQTPGQGLQFLFEYFSETQRNKGNFPGRFSGRQFSNSRSEMNVSTLELGDSALYLCASSRPNSNQPQHFGDGTRLSIL.